The next 26 T cell receptor beta chains were all read from a single sample in a study of metastatic and nonmetastatic thyroid tumors. TCRdb redid the clone calls on the PCR reads using MiXCR. The sample holds about 92,000 clones; under 15% are singletons and the top ten take roughly 3.9%. All patients were untreated before thyroid surgery. The sample taken for sequencing was blood. These receptors were obtained from a female donor with papillary thyroid cancer or a benign thyroid nodule (not recorded which). Some clones in this sample may be carry-over from other donors' samples.

A note on this clone: It may be a read error: a sequence one base away is much more abundant. At the DNA level, this CDR3 is encoded by other sequences in the same sample as well. V gene TRBV10-3 combines with J gene TRBJ2-3; TRBD1 matches at 8 bases. The V gene end was trimmed by 10 bases and the J gene end by 0 bases; junction bases not matched to a gene: 9. Germline V gene data show CDR1 as ENHRY and CDR2 as SYGVKD. The CDR3 runs to 15 residues. The CDR3 nucleotides read TGTGCCACCACGGGACAGGCAACTAGCACAGATACGCAGTATTTT. Translated, it gives CATTGQATSTDTQYF.

This clone showed up many times. With a much larger clone just one base away, this may be a read error. This is likely a read error, given that the CDR3 carries no conserved phenylalanine or tryptophan at its end. V gene TRBV28 combines with J gene TRBJ1-1, with D tentatively TRBD1 (6 bases). The CDR3 runs to 14 residues. V was trimmed by 4 bases and J by 1 base, leaving 10 bases between them. Germline V gene sequence: CDR1 MDHEN, CDR2 SYDVKM. The CDR3 reads CASSSGATNTEAFS. Written as DNA, the CDR3 is TGTGCCAGCAGTTCGGGGGCCACGAACACTGAAGCTTTCTCT.

This clone was observed at least ten times. This rearrangement joins TRBV5-1 to TRBJ1-2; D not certain. Germline CDR1 SGHRS, CDR2 YFSETQ. V lost 4 bases and J lost 4, with 17 bases in between. The CDR3 consists of 15 residues. The CDR3 sequence: CASSPGGRAAYGYTF. The CDR3 DNA reads TGCGCCAGCAGCCCCGGCGGGAGAGCAGCCTATGGCTACACCTTC. The whole variable domain, remainder taken from reference TRBV5-1 and TRBJ1-2, is KAGVTQTPRYLIKTRGQQVTLSCSPISGHRSVSWYQQTPGQGLQFLFEYFSETQRNKGNFPGRFSGRQFSNSRSEMNVSTLELGDSALYLCASSPGGRAAYGYTFGSGTRLTVV.

The sample holds a few counts of this clone. The chain carries TRBV6-5 and TRBJ2-7, with 10 bases that match TRBD2. V was pared by 2 bases and J by 2 bases, with 0 bases of the junction left unmatched. CDR3 length: 14 residues. The germline V gene has CDR1 MNHEY and CDR2 SVGAGI. This chain's CDR3 is CASSYGTSAYEQYF. The CDR3 nucleotides are TGTGCCAGCAGTTACGGGACTAGCGCCTACGAGCAGTACTTC.

The chain carries TRBV15 and TRBJ1-1; unclear D gene. CDR3 size: 14 residues. CDR1 and CDR2 (germline): LNHNV, YYDKDF (reference sequence). V dropped 5 bases and J dropped 7 bases, with 17 bases sitting between them. CDR3 DNA: TGTGCCACCAGCGGGTGGGAGTTTACCGATGAAGCTTTCTTT. It specifies CATSGWEFTDEAFF.

This clone was observed at least ten times. The J gene is TRBJ2-2, the V gene TRBV12-3 or TRBV12-4; tentatively, D is TRBD1 or TRBD2 (5 bases each). Trimming took off 6 bases at V and 0 bases at J, with 11 bases between the two ends. The CDR3 extends over 15 amino acids. The CDR3 sequence: CASSSGTTNTGELFF. The CDR3 DNA reads as TGTGCCAGCAGCTCCGGGACCACGAACACCGGGGAGCTGTTTTTT.

This clone came up many times. The sample holds other DNA sequences that translate to the same CDR3. J is TRBJ1-2 and V is TRBV20-1; D is undetermined. The CDR3 has 12 residues. Germline V lookup: CDR1 DFQATT, CDR2 SNEGSKA (reference sequence). With 3 bases removed from V and 4 bases from J, the gap between germline ends came to 9 bases. CDR3 in amino acids: CSARDPGYGYTF. The CDR3, as DNA: TGCAGTGCTAGGGACCCGGGCTATGGCTACACCTTC.

The sample holds many counts of this clone. This chain connects TRBV4-2 to TRBJ1-5, with D perhaps TRBD1 (5 bases). The germline gives CDR1 LGHNA, CDR2 YNFKEQ. V lost 3 bases and J lost 6, with 9 bases in between. The CDR3 is 13 amino acids. CDR3 nucleotides: TGTGCCAGCAGCCAGAGGGACGGTCAGCCCCAGCATTTT. This encodes CASSQRDGQPQHF.

The V and J genes are TRBV18 and TRBJ1-1; TRBD1 matches 7 bases. Looked up from germline, CDR1 is KGHSH and CDR2 is LQKENI. J was trimmed by 5 bases and V by 2 bases; bases with no gene match: 23. There are 20 residues in the CDR3. This CDR3 reads CASSPGRNRGRLAVWTEAFF. CDR3 nucleotides: TGTGCCAGCTCACCAGGTAGGAACAGGGGACGTCTAGCGGTGTGGACTGAAGCTTTCTTT. Based on the CDR3 plus reference TRBV18 and TRBJ1-1, the full variable domain is NAGVMQNPRHLVRRRGQEARLRCSPMKGHSHVYWYRQLPEEGLKFMVYLQKENIIDESGMPKERFSAEFPKEGPSILRIQQVVRGDSAAYFCASSPGRNRGRLAVWTEAFFGQGTRLTVV.

Comment on this clone: A clone one base away is much larger, so this may be a read error. The chain recombines TRBV20-1 with TRBJ2-4; D is possibly TRBD1 or TRBD2 (6 bases each). The V gene lost 6 bases and the J gene lost 2 bases, with 29 bases spanning the gap. The V gene's germline CDR1 is DFQATT and CDR2 SNEGSKA (reference sequence). This CDR3 comprises 19 residues. CDR3 nucleotide sequence: TGCAGTGCGGAAGTAGGGGGGCGCGTAGGACTTCTATCCAAAAACATTCAGTACTTC. Its protein is CSAEVGGRVGLLSKNIQYF.

This clone was seen at least ten times. The J gene is TRBJ1-1, the V gene TRBV5-1; 8 nucleotides align to TRBD1. Germline V gives CDR1 SGHRS, CDR2 YFSETQ. The CDR3 is made up of 14 amino acids. V trimming: 5 bases; J trimming: 6 bases; junction bases outside the gene matches: 9. DNA of the CDR3: TGCGCCAGCAGGTCGGACAGGGTTGGCGCTGAAGCTTTCTTT. This translates into CASRSDRVGAEAFF. Using reference TRBV5-1 and TRBJ1-1 for the parts outside the CDR3, the full variable domain is KAGVTQTPRYLIKTRGQQVTLSCSPISGHRSVSWYQQTPGQGLQFLFEYFSETQRNKGNFPGRFSGRQFSNSRSEMNVSTLELGDSALYLCASRSDRVGAEAFFGQGTRLTVV.

This clone was detected many times. The gene calls are TRBV12-3 or TRBV12-4 and TRBJ1-1; maybe TRBD1 (5 bases). Trimming pared 4 bases from V and 11 bases from J, leaving 14 bases between. This CDR3 comprises 12 residues. CDR3 loop: CASSWGIRGAFF. The CDR3, as DNA: TGTGCCAGCAGTTGGGGCATCCGAGGGGCTTTCTTT.

Only a few counts were recorded for this clone. The gene calls are TRBV11-2 and TRBJ2-4; 9 bases agree with TRBD1. CDR1 is SGHAT and CDR2 is FQNNGV in the germline V gene. The CDR3 consists of 17 residues. Germline trimming cut 2 bases from V and 3 bases from J; bases unmatched to any gene: 8. This chain's CDR3 is CASSLRGQGRVKNIQYF. The DNA for the CDR3 is TGTGCCAGCAGCTTAAGGGGACAGGGAAGGGTCAAAAACATTCAGTACTTC.

As regards this clone: Being one base from a much bigger clone, this may be a read error. V gene TRBV5-1 combines with J gene TRBJ1-3, with unresolved D. From germline, CDR1 is SGHRS and CDR2 YFSETQ. The length of the CDR3 is 15 residues. The CDR3 loop is CASSLPEVSGDTIYF. CDR3 nucleotide sequence: TGCGCCAGCAGCTTGCCCGAAGTCTCTGGAGACACCATATATTTT.

This clone has ten or more counts. The rearrangement joins TRBV20-1 to TRBJ2-7; TRBD1 matches at 8 bases. The germline CDR1 and CDR2 sequences are DFQATT and SNEGSKA (reference sequence). The CDR3 covers 16 residues. V lost 5 bases, J lost 3 bases, and 15 bases stayed unmatched. CDR3 protein: CSAPDLRDRSYYEQYF. Here the CDR3 DNA reads TGCAGTGCTCCCGACCTCCGGGACAGGTCTTACTACGAGCAGTACTTC.

This clone was recorded many times. V usage is TRBV10-2 and J usage is TRBJ2-5; TRBD1 agrees at 9 bases. J lost 5 bases, V lost 2 bases, and 6 bases had no gene match. Germline V gene sequence: CDR1 WSHSY, CDR2 SAAADI. The CDR3 length is 15 residues. CDR3 sequence (DNA): TGCGCCAGCAGTGAGCCCCGGGACAGGGATGAGACCCAGTACTTC. Residues: CASSEPRDRDETQYF.

In this sample, this clone turned up many times. The identical CDR3 is also encoded by other nucleotide sequences in the sample. The chain employs TRBV28 and TRBJ1-2; 8 bases are a match to TRBD1. The CDR3 has 13 amino acids. J was trimmed by 8 bases and V by 6 bases; bases with no gene match: 8. CDR1 and CDR2 (germline): MDHEN, SYDVKM. The CDR3 protein is CASSPPGGGGYTF. CDR3 in DNA: TGTGCCAGCAGCCCGCCAGGGGGCGGGGGCTACACCTTC.

In this sample, this clone turned up many times. This rearrangement joins TRBV19 to TRBJ1-2; tentatively, D is TRBD1 (5 bases). The V and J ends lost 5 bases and 8 bases respectively, with 18 bases between them. The CDR3 runs to 14 residues. The germline V gene has CDR1 LNHDA and CDR2 SQIVND (reference sequence). The CDR3 sequence: CASSSYQGSGGYTF. For the CDR3, the DNA is TGTGCCAGTAGTTCCTACCAGGGTTCCGGCGGCTACACCTTC. The whole variable domain, filled in from reference TRBV19 and TRBJ1-2, reads DGGITQSPKYLFRKEGQNVTLSCEQNLNHDAMYWYRQDPGQGLRLIYYSQIVNDFQKGDIAEGYSVSREKKESFPLTVTSAQKNPTAFYLCASSSYQGSGGYTFGSGTRLTVV.

CDR3 sequence (DNA): TGTGCCAGCATTTCGGGTATGTATGAGCAGTTCTTC. Translation: CASISGMYEQFF. The chain combines TRBV2 with TRBJ2-1; D gene uncertain. CDR3 length: 12 amino acids. V shed 7 bases and J shed 8 bases, with 12 bases lying between them. The germline CDR1 and CDR2 sequences are SNHLY and FYNNEI.

This clone was counted many times. The rearrangement joins TRBV3-1 to TRBJ2-7; 10 bases are shared with TRBD1. The CDR3 loop spans 14 amino acids. J lost 4 bases, V lost 0 bases, and 0 bases had no gene match. Germline V CDR1 and CDR2: LGHDT, YNNKEL (reference sequence). CDR3 residues: CASSQEGQGYEQYF. CDR3 DNA sequence: TGTGCCAGCAGCCAAGAGGGACAGGGGTACGAGCAGTACTTC.

This clone occurred many times. The rearrangement joins TRBV28 to TRBJ2-1; D is possibly TRBD1 (6 bases). Germline values: CDR1 MDHEN, CDR2 SYDVKM. V lost 5 bases and J lost 8, with 19 bases in between. The CDR3 runs to 15 residues. CDR3 nucleotide sequence: TGTGCCAGCAGTCCGTGGTCCCTACAGGGAGATGAGCAGTTCTTC. It yields the protein CASSPWSLQGDEQFF.

This clone was observed many times. The chain combines TRBV4-2 with TRBJ2-7; no firm D call. The CDR3 runs to 14 residues. Trimming removed 2 bases at V and 0 bases at J, with 8 bases between. Looked up from germline, CDR1 is LGHNA and CDR2 is YNFKEQ. CDR3 protein: CASSQMVGSYEQYF. CDR3 nucleotides: TGTGCCAGCAGCCAAATGGTAGGCTCCTACGAGCAGTACTTC.

This clone was counted many times. The chain combines TRBV12-5 with TRBJ1-2; D is unresolved. CDR3 size: 12 residues. The V gene lost 3 bases and the J gene lost 2 bases, with 4 bases spanning the gap. Per germline, CDR1 LGHNT and CDR2 FRNRAP. The CDR3 spells CASGFGNYGYTF. For the CDR3, the DNA is TGTGCTAGTGGTTTCGGAAACTATGGCTACACCTTC.

This clone was counted at least ten times. The chain joins TRBV5-1 to TRBJ1-2, with TRBD1 identical over 7 bases. Germline CDR1 SGHRS, CDR2 YFSETQ. Germline trimming cut 4 bases from V and 8 bases from J; bases unmatched to any gene: 5. CDR3 size: 12 residues. The CDR3 sequence: CASSPTGQGYTF. The CDR3 nucleotides are TGCGCCAGCAGCCCGACAGGGCAGGGCTACACCTTC.

This clone has a count of ten or more. The chain combines TRBV11-1 with TRBJ2-1, with D perhaps TRBD1 or TRBD2 (7 bases each). The CDR3 totals 17 residues. V lost 0 bases and J lost 4, with 16 bases in between. CDR1 is SGHAT, CDR2 FQDESV, per germline (reference sequence). The CDR3 spells CASSLASRGGSYNEQFF. The DNA of the CDR3 is TGTGCCAGCAGCTTAGCGTCCAGGGGGGGCTCTTACAATGAGCAGTTCTTC.

J is TRBJ1-6 and V is TRBV5-1, with D possibly matching TRBD1 (6 bases). V lost 1 base and J lost 10, with 15 bases in between. CDR1 is SGHRS, CDR2 YFSETQ, per germline. The CDR3 has 15 amino acids. The CDR3 region is CASSLCLYRDSPLHF. The DNA of the CDR3 is TGCGCCAGCAGCTTGTGTTTATACAGGGACTCACCCCTCCACTTT.